Detailed here is one T cell receptor (beta chain). The data were taken from a study of shared clonotypes between healthy human individuals. Clones were sequenced by immunoSEQ multiplex PCR, and TCRdb holds only the in-frame ones, with some missing. The sample yields about 1.5 million clones, about 98% seen once. Germline V CDR1 and CDR2: LNHNV, YYDKDF (reference sequence). The germline V and J ends were trimmed by 6 bases and 2 bases, with 24 bases remaining between them. The CDR3 sequence is 18 residues long. The receptor was isolated from a man aged 25-40 years in good health. This rearrangement joins TRBV15 to TRBJ2-3, with a tentative D call TRBD1 (10 bases). Sequencing used naive CD4+ T cells sorted from blood. Subset defined: CD45RA+ positively selected. CDR3 in DNA: TGTGCCACCAGACCGGGACAGGGGTGGACTAGCGACACAGATACGCAGTATTTT. This encodes CATRPGQGWTSDTDTQYF.